Listed below are T cell receptor beta chains from one sample, sequenced in a study of control samples from healthy donors and cancer patients. Sequencing was performed with immunoSEQ multiplex PCR; in TCRdb, only in-frame clones are kept and a portion is missing. Counted here are around 96,000 clones, just over 90% occurring once; the ten biggest clones make up roughly 8%. The sequencing sample was made of blood. The receptors shown here come from a man aged 18 to 30 in good health. Both conserved end residues are part of each CDR3. Fields, in order: J gene, D gene, V gene, clone size, CDR3 DNA, CDR3 protein. D genes are given only for firm matches. Clone sizes are given selectively: once, few, many, or a class where the clone is expanded.

TRBJ1-5 TRBD1 TRBV6-5 NA TGTGCCAGCAAACAACAGGGGGCAGCGGATCAGCCCCAGCATTTT CASKQQGAADQPQHF
TRBJ2-6 NA TRBV6-5 NA TGTGCCTCCGACCCCCCTGGGGCCAACGTCCTGACTTTC CASDPPGANVLTF
TRBJ2-1 NA TRBV20-1 NA TGCAGTACCGGGATGGGGAATGAGCAGTTCTTC CSTGMGNEQFF
TRBJ1-2 TRBD1 TRBV7-2 NA TGTGCCAGCAGCCACCGACAGGGGAACTATGGCTACACCTTC CASSHRQGNYGYTF
TRBJ1-6 NA TRBV27 NA TGTGCCAGCAGTTTACGCCCGAACAGTAATTCACCCCTCCACTTT CASSLRPNSNSPLHF
TRBJ1-5 TRBD1 TRBV2 NA TGTGCCAGCAGGGAAGGACAGGGGTCTAATCCCCAGCATTTT CASREGQGSNPQHF
TRBJ1-1 NA TRBV4-1 NA TGCGCCAGCAGCCACGGACAGTCCCTGAACACTGAAGCTTTCTTT CASSHGQSLNTEAFF
TRBJ2-1 TRBD1 TRBV10-1 NA TGCGCCAGCACCCAGGGGGACAGGGACAACAATGAGCAGTTCTTC CASTQGDRDNNEQFF
TRBJ1-5 NA TRBV6-2/TRBV6-3 NA TGTGCCAGCAGTTCTCCATCAGGGATAAGCAATCAGCCCCAGCATTTT CASSSPSGISNQPQHF
TRBJ2-1 NA TRBV7-2 NA TGTGCCAGCAGCTTACAAGCGTGGGGGCAGTTCTTC CASSLQAWGQFF
TRBJ2-1 TRBD2 TRBV7-3 NA TGTGCCAGCAGCCCTGAGGTCCTAACTAGCGGGAGAGTCAATGAGCAGTTCTTC CASSPEVLTSGRVNEQFF
TRBJ2-7 TRBD2 TRBV14 NA TGTGCCAGCAGCCAAACGGGACTAGCGGGAGGGCCTATTCAGTACGAGCAGTACTTC CASSQTGLAGGPIQYEQYF
TRBJ2-7 NA TRBV3-1/TRBV3-2 NA TGTGCCAGCAGCCAACAGGGGCCTACCCTCTACGAGCAGTACTTC CASSQQGPTLYEQYF
TRBJ1-1 NA TRBV19 once TGTGCCAGTATTTCAGGGGTGGCTGAAGCTTTCTTT CASISGVAEAFF
TRBJ1-2 NA TRBV5-1 NA TGCGCCAGCAGCCGGCGCGGGGGGTGGGAGACGACGGACTATGGCTACACCTTC CASSRRGGWETTDYGYTF
TRBJ2-5 NA TRBV7-9 NA TGTGCCAGCAGCTTGGAGGGGGTTGTTCAAGAGACCCAGTACTTC CASSLEGVVQETQYF
TRBJ1-2 NA TRBV12-3/TRBV12-4 NA TGTGCCAGCAGTCCAGACGGAGACTATGGCTACACCTTC CASSPDGDYGYTF
TRBJ2-7 TRBD2 TRBV2 NA TGTGCCAGCAGTGCTAGCGGGAGGGTACCCGAGCAGTACTTC CASSASGRVPEQYF
TRBJ1-2 NA TRBV3-1/TRBV3-2 NA TGTGCCAGCAGCCAAGACCAGTTGGACTATGGCTACACCTTC CASSQDQLDYGYTF
TRBJ1-1 NA TRBV18 NA TGTGCCAGCTCCCCAATTGGAACAGTGAACACTGAAGCTTTCTTT CASSPIGTVNTEAFF
TRBJ1-1 NA TRBV4-1 NA TGCGCCAGCAGCCAAGGTCAGGGGTTAGCGGCTGAAGCTTTCTTT CASSQGQGLAAEAFF
TRBJ2-3 NA TRBV7-2 NA TGTGCCAGCATCCCCCGGGGGGCCCGCACAGATACGCAGTATTTT CASIPRGARTDTQYF
TRBJ1-5 NA TRBV3-1/TRBV3-2 NA TGTGCCAGCAGCCAAATCGGTCAGCCCCAGCATTTT CASSQIGQPQHF
TRBJ2-2 NA TRBV11-3 NA TGTGCCAGCAGTAGGGGGGAGGAGCACGGCGGGGAGCTGTTTTTT CASSRGEEHGGELFF
TRBJ1-2 TRBD1 TRBV6-5 NA TGTGCCACCCATTACAGGGGCTATGGCTACACCTTC CATHYRGYGYTF
TRBJ1-2 NA TRBV7-2 NA TGTGCCAGCAGCCCTACAGGGTTTGGCTACACCTTC CASSPTGFGYTF
TRBJ2-1 TRBD2 TRBV9 once TGTGCCAGCAGCTCCAGCGGGAGCTCCTACAATGAGCAGTTCTTC CASSSSGSSYNEQFF
TRBJ1-1 NA TRBV30 NA TGTGCCTGGAACGGGCCACAAGTCGTGGCTTTCTTT CAWNGPQVVAFF
TRBJ1-2 NA TRBV7-9 NA TGTGCCAGCAGCTTAGCGCTTGGAGGGAAGGATGGCTACACCTTC CASSLALGGKDGYTF
TRBJ1-1 NA TRBV7-2 NA TGTGCCAGCAGCTTATACAGGACGAACACTGAAGCTTTCTTT CASSLYRTNTEAFF
TRBJ2-7 NA TRBV4-1 NA TGCGCCAGCAGCCAAGAACGCGGCAAACTCTACGAGCAGTACTTC CASSQERGKLYEQYF
TRBJ2-1 NA TRBV15 NA TGTGCCACCAGCAGAGTTATGGACAGTACCTACAATGAGCAGTTCTTC CATSRVMDSTYNEQFF
TRBJ1-5 NA TRBV27 NA TGTGCCAGCAGTCCCACCCGGACAGAATGGGGAATCCAGAGCAATCAGCCCCAGCATTTT CASSPTRTEWGIQSNQPQHF
TRBJ1-3 TRBD1 TRBV25-1 NA TGTGCCAGCAGTGAATATAAGACAGGGCTTTCTGGAAACACCATATATTTT CASSEYKTGLSGNTIYF
TRBJ1-1 NA TRBV9 NA TGTGCCAGCAGCGCCCCTCTGATGGGGGGCCCTATGAACACTGAAGCTTTCTTT CASSAPLMGGPMNTEAFF
TRBJ2-7 NA TRBV13 NA TGTGCCAGCAGCTTGCTACAGGCGTCCTACGAGCAGTACTTC CASSLLQASYEQYF
TRBJ1-1 NA TRBV2 NA TGTGCCAGCAGTGGGGGTGAAGCTTTCTTT CASSGGEAFF
TRBJ1-1 NA TRBV5-1 NA TGCGCCAGCAGCTTGGAGGCCCGCCGCGGCACTGAAGCTTTCTTT CASSLEARRGTEAFF
TRBJ1-1 NA TRBV7-9 NA TGTGCCAGCAGCTTATACCAGGCGGGGACTGAAGCTTTCTTT CASSLYQAGTEAFF
TRBJ2-7 NA TRBV7-9 NA TGTGCCAGCAGCTTAGTTAGTGAGCAGTACTTC CASSLVSEQYF
TRBJ1-2 TRBD1 TRBV10-2 few TGCGCCAGCAACCCCGGACAGGGGGCCAACTATGGCTACACCTTC CASNPGQGANYGYTF
TRBJ1-2 NA TRBV6-5 NA TGTGCCAGCAGTTACTCTTCAGGGTTCGGCTACACCTTC CASSYSSGFGYTF
TRBJ1-4 NA TRBV5-1 NA TGCGCCAGCAGCTTAACAGAAGATTCTGAAAAACTGTTTTTT CASSLTEDSEKLFF
TRBJ1-1 TRBD1 TRBV4-2 NA TGTGCCAGCAGCGGATGGACAGGGGAGAACACTGAAGCTTTCTTT CASSGWTGENTEAFF
TRBJ2-3 NA TRBV5-1 NA TGCGCCAGCAGCTCGGGGGTATTAAGCACAGATACGCAGTATTTT CASSSGVLSTDTQYF
TRBJ2-6 NA TRBV5-1 NA TGCGCCAGCAGCTTGGCCAACTCTGGGGCCAACGTCCTGACTTTC CASSLANSGANVLTF
TRBJ2-7 NA TRBV7-9 NA TGTGCCAGCAGCCCCCCGACCTACGAGCAGTACTTC CASSPPTYEQYF